The 15 T cell receptor beta chains given below trace back to one sample, sequenced in a study of T-cell reconstitution after alpha-beta-depleted transplantation in children. Preparation of the TCRbeta library was carried out with unique molecular identifiers. Each CDR3 protein is one row after TCRdb ran MiXCR on the PCR reads. The data show hundreds of thousands of distinct CDR3 sequences, roughly 17% seen once. This material consisted of PBMCs, mostly from graft donor cells, taken 360 days after TCRalphabeta/CD19-depleted stem cell transplant. The receptor set was obtained from a boy under two years old who had a stem cell transplant for Wiskott-Aldrich syndrome, so the T cells may come from the graft donor.

This clonotype has a handful of counts. The chain combines TRBV5-1 with TRBJ2-1; TRBD2 matches 8 bases. Germline assignment: CDR1 SGHRS and CDR2 YFSETQ. Unmatched junction bases numbered 9, after V lost 5 bases and J lost 2 bases. The CDR3 runs to 16 residues. The CDR3 nucleotides are TGCGCCAGCAGTCCCTTGGCAGCGGGGGCCTACAATGAGCAGTTCTTC. Its protein is CASSPLAAGAYNEQFF.

This clonotype was seen a handful of times. The rearrangement links TRBV5-6 to TRBJ2-3; 15 nucleotides line up with TRBD2. The CDR3 is made up of 18 amino acids. The ends lost 3 bases at V and 3 bases at J; junction bases unmatched: 8. Per germline, CDR1 SGHDT and CDR2 YYEEEE. Here the CDR3 DNA reads TGTGCCAGCAGCTCCGGGACTAGCGGGAGGAGGGGTACAGATACGCAGTATTTT. Protein sequence: CASSSGTSGRRGTDTQYF.

The chain uses TRBV7-9 and TRBJ2-5; D unresolved. CDR3 size: 11 residues. V was trimmed by 8 bases and J by 5 bases, leaving 9 bases between them. Germline values: CDR1 SEHNR, CDR2 FQNEAQ (reference sequence). Here the CDR3 reads CASGFEETQYF. The CDR3 DNA reads TGTGCCAGCGGTTTCGAGGAGACCCAGTACTTC.

The CDR3 reads CAISEERGGEQFF. In DNA, the CDR3 is TGTGCCATCAGTGAGGAACGGGGGGGGGAGCAGTTCTTC. The chain uses TRBV10-3 and TRBJ2-1; 8 nucleotides line up with TRBD2. Trimming at V came to 2 bases and at J to 10 bases, leaving 4 bases not matched to a gene. Germline lookup yields CDR1 ENHRY and CDR2 SYGVKD. CDR3 length: 13 amino acids.

This clonotype was seen a few times. CDR3 amino acids: CASSLRDFYPGELFF. For the CDR3, the DNA is TGTGCCAGCAGCCTCCGGGACTTTTACCCCGGGGAGCTGTTTTTT. The chain links TRBV3-1 to TRBJ2-2, with D possibly matching TRBD2 (6 bases). CDR3 length: 15 residues. Germline CDR1 LGHDT, CDR2 YNNKEL (reference sequence). Trimming removed 4 bases from V and 6 bases from J, with 15 bases in between.

This clonotype has only a few counts. The rearrangement uses TRBV24-1 and TRBJ2-5; TRBD2 matches 13 bases. The V segment lost 7 bases and the J segment 3 bases; nucleotides outside the gene matches: 16. This CDR3 region has 19 residues. The germline V gene encodes CDR1 KGHDR and CDR2 SFDVKD. CDR3 bases: TGTGCCACCAGCGACTCCGGGACTAGCGGGAAGAACACCAAAGAGACCCAGTACTTC. Protein: CATSDSGTSGKNTKETQYF.

V gene TRBV19 combines with J gene TRBJ2-2; the match to TRBD1 covers 8 bases. The CDR3 consists of 16 residues. CDR1 and CDR2 from the germline V gene are LNHDA and SQIVND (reference sequence). The ends lost 3 bases at V and 1 base at J; junction bases unmatched: 4. The CDR3 coding sequence is TGTGCCAGTAGTATCGCCGGGACAGGGAACACCGGGGAGCTGTTTTTT. This translates into CASSIAGTGNTGELFF.

This clonotype occurred a few times. This chain connects TRBV5-1 to TRBJ2-7; no definite D call. Germline values: CDR1 SGHRS, CDR2 YFSETQ. This CDR3 has 15 amino acids. V lost 4 bases to trimming and J lost 0 bases, with 14 bases between them. CDR3 in amino acids: CASSLLGGNSYEQYF. The CDR3 region has the DNA TGCGCCAGCAGCCTTCTTGGTGGCAACTCCTACGAGCAGTACTTC. The complete variable domain, with remaining parts taken from reference TRBV5-1 and TRBJ2-7, reads KAGVTQTPRYLIKTRGQQVTLSCSPISGHRSVSWYQQTPGQGLQFLFEYFSETQRNKGNFPGRFSGRQFSNSRSEMNVSTLELGDSALYLCASSLLGGNSYEQYFGPGTRLTVT.

The V call is TRBV24-1, the J call TRBJ1-2; 8 nucleotides agree with TRBD1. Germline CDR1 is KGHDR and CDR2 is SFDVKD. This CDR3 comprises 15 residues. The junction had 7 bases not matched to a gene; V was cut back by 2 bases and J by 6 bases. This chain's CDR3 is CATSDSWTGLDGYTF. The CDR3 DNA reads TGTGCCACCAGTGATTCTTGGACAGGGCTGGATGGCTACACCTTC.

A few counts support this clonotype. The CDR3 protein is CASRLGLENTGELFF. The CDR3 coding sequence is TGTGCCAGCAGACTCGGACTGGAGAACACCGGGGAGCTGTTTTTT. The chain uses TRBV11-2 and TRBJ2-2, with a tentative D call TRBD2 (5 bases). The V gene lost 6 bases and the J gene lost 1 base, with 12 bases spanning the gap. CDR3 length: 15 residues. The germline gives CDR1 SGHAT, CDR2 FQNNGV.

The chain combines TRBV20-1 with TRBJ2-2, with D uncertain. There are 13 residues in the CDR3. Germline V CDR1 and CDR2: DFQATT, SNEGSKA (reference sequence). With 0 bases removed from V and 7 bases from J, the gap between germline ends came to 9 bases. CDR3 protein: CSARDGPYGELFF. CDR3 nucleotide sequence: TGCAGTGCTAGAGATGGGCCTTACGGGGAGCTGTTTTTT.

The chain's CDR3 is CASSPPGIVSYEQYF. CDR3 coding DNA: TGCGCCAGCAGCCCCCCGGGGATTGTGTCCTACGAGCAGTACTTC. The chain carries TRBV4-1 and TRBJ2-7; D is perhaps TRBD2 (5 bases). V lost 4 bases and J 1 base, leaving 14 bases between the germline ends. CDR3 length: 15 amino acids. Germline CDR1 is MGHRA and CDR2 is YSYEKL.

This chain links TRBV6-1 with TRBJ1-2; D is unclear. This CDR3 region has 14 residues. CDR1 MNHNS and CDR2 SASEGT come from the germline V gene. Between the trimmed V and J ends, which lost 6 bases and 0 bases, there was a span of 11 bases. The CDR3 region is CASSRRTSNYGYTF. The CDR3 nucleotides read TGTGCCAGCAGCCGCAGGACTTCTAACTATGGCTACACCTTC.

Here the CDR3 reads CASSPPDRFYNEQFF. Here the CDR3 DNA reads TGTGCCAGCTCACCACCCGACAGATTCTACAATGAGCAGTTCTTC. The gene calls are TRBV18 and TRBJ2-1, with a possible D match to TRBD1 (5 bases). Trimming shortened V by 0 bases and J by 3 bases, and 9 bases separated the two germline ends. The CDR3 length is 15 residues. Germline CDR1 is KGHSH and CDR2 is LQKENI.

This chain joins TRBV20-1 and TRBJ2-3, with 10 bases that match TRBD2. Trimming removed 6 bases from V and 0 bases from J; junction bases left unmatched: 3. Germline-derived CDR1 and CDR2 are DFQATT and SNEGSKA (reference sequence). The CDR3 sequence is 14 residues long. The CDR3 sequence is CSAGLADSTDTQYF. The CDR3 region has the DNA TGCAGTGCCGGACTAGCGGACAGCACAGATACGCAGTATTTT.